The rows below give T cell receptor beta chains drawn from one sample of a study of shared T cell receptors in the human thymus. Sequencing was performed with immunoSEQ multiplex PCR; in TCRdb, only in-frame clones are kept and a portion is missing. The table has fewer than 700,000 clones, more than 75% seen once. The sample also formed part of further work on human thymus T cells.

Sequences were obtained from thymocytes. The receptors derive from a boy less than two years old with a congenital heart defect. Both conserved end residues are part of each CDR3. A D gene is named only where the DNA matches it firmly. A row's size may be missing; if present it is once, few, many or a size class.

v_call: TRBV7-3
d_call: NA
clone_size: NA
j_call: TRBJ2-1
cdr3_nt: TGTGCCAGCAGCTTCCGGGAGCGGGCCTCACCATACAATGAGCAGTTCTTC
cdr3_aa: CASSFRERASPYNEQFF

v_call: TRBV15
d_call: NA
clone_size: few
j_call: TRBJ1-6
cdr3_nt: TGTGCCACCAGCAGAGGAGACGGCCAGGGGTCTAGCTCCTATAATTCACCCCTCCACTTT
cdr3_aa: CATSRGDGQGSSSYNSPLHF

v_call: TRBV5-4
d_call: TRBD2
clone_size: NA
j_call: TRBJ2-1
cdr3_nt: TGTGCCAGCAGCTTGGGGCGGGAGGGCCTACTAATCAATGAGCAGTTCTTC
cdr3_aa: CASSLGREGLLINEQFF

v_call: TRBV6-6
d_call: NA
clone_size: NA
j_call: TRBJ2-7
cdr3_nt: TGTGCCAGCAGTCCAGTCCACCGGGACAATACCTACGAGCAGTACTTC
cdr3_aa: CASSPVHRDNTYEQYF

v_call: TRBV27
d_call: TRBD2
clone_size: NA
j_call: TRBJ2-1
cdr3_nt: TGTGCCAGCAGTTTCCGGACTAGCGGGAGGAGGGACAATGAGCAGTTCTTC
cdr3_aa: CASSFRTSGRRDNEQFF

v_call: TRBV29-1
d_call: NA
clone_size: NA
j_call: TRBJ1-1
cdr3_nt: TGCAGCGTTGACAGTTCGGAGGCAAGGGAAGCTTTCTTT
cdr3_aa: CSVDSSEAREAFF

v_call: TRBV9
d_call: TRBD2
clone_size: NA
j_call: TRBJ2-4
cdr3_nt: TGTGCCAGCACCCGGGGAGGGGTAGTCCAACCCAAAAACATTCAGTACTTC
cdr3_aa: CASTRGGVVQPKNIQYF

v_call: TRBV19
d_call: NA
clone_size: NA
j_call: TRBJ1-5
cdr3_nt: TGTGCCAGTAGTATCGACAGGCTCCCTGGCCGCAATCAGCCCCAGCATTTT
cdr3_aa: CASSIDRLPGRNQPQHF

v_call: TRBV5-6
d_call: NA
clone_size: NA
j_call: TRBJ1-1
cdr3_nt: TGTGCCAGCAGCTTGACCAGAGGGCCAAGGCGGGCTGAAGCTTTCTTT
cdr3_aa: CASSLTRGPRRAEAFF

v_call: TRBV12-2
d_call: NA
clone_size: NA
j_call: TRBJ2-1
cdr3_nt: TGTGCAAGTCGCTTTGGAGCGGGAGGTTCCTACAATGAGCAGTTCTTC
cdr3_aa: CASRFGAGGSYNEQFF

v_call: TRBV7-2
d_call: TRBD1
clone_size: once
j_call: TRBJ1-5
cdr3_nt: TGTGCCAGCAGCTTAACCTTAAGACAGGGGGCGGCTCAGCCCCAGCATTTT
cdr3_aa: CASSLTLRQGAAQPQHF

v_call: TRBV27
d_call: NA
clone_size: NA
j_call: TRBJ2-1
cdr3_nt: TGTGCCAGCAAATCCCCAGGGTCCTACAATGAGCAGTTCTTC
cdr3_aa: CASKSPGSYNEQFF

v_call: TRBV27
d_call: NA
clone_size: NA
j_call: TRBJ1-5
cdr3_nt: TGTGCCAGCAGCCCCCGGGGTAACAATCAGCCCCAGCATTTT
cdr3_aa: CASSPRGNNQPQHF

v_call: TRBV7-3
d_call: TRBD2
clone_size: NA
j_call: TRBJ2-7
cdr3_nt: TGTGCCAGCAGCCCCGGGACTAGCGGGAATGTGCAGTACTTC
cdr3_aa: CASSPGTSGNVQYF

v_call: TRBV7-2
d_call: NA
clone_size: NA
j_call: TRBJ2-7
cdr3_nt: TGTGCCAGCAGCTTATTGGAGGGCGAATCCTACGAGCAGTACTTC
cdr3_aa: CASSLLEGESYEQYF

v_call: TRBV6-1
d_call: TRBD1
clone_size: NA
j_call: TRBJ2-7
cdr3_nt: TGTGCCAGCAGCACCGGGACAGGGGGATACGAGCAGTACTTC
cdr3_aa: CASSTGTGGYEQYF

v_call: TRBV5-6
d_call: TRBD2
clone_size: NA
j_call: TRBJ2-4
cdr3_nt: TGTGCCAGCAGCATGGGACTAGCGGGGCGGGGCCTAGCCAAAAACATTCAGTACTTC
cdr3_aa: CASSMGLAGRGLAKNIQYF

v_call: TRBV14
d_call: TRBD2
clone_size: NA
j_call: TRBJ2-5
cdr3_nt: TGTGCCAGCAGCCGGATGGGACTAGCGGGGGAAGAGACCCAGTACTTC
cdr3_aa: CASSRMGLAGEETQYF

v_call: TRBV6-1
d_call: NA
clone_size: once
j_call: TRBJ1-1
cdr3_nt: TGTGCCAGCAGTGAAGCGCGGGGGGGGTCGAACACTGAAGCTTTCTTT
cdr3_aa: CASSEARGGSNTEAFF

v_call: TRBV11-2
d_call: TRBD2
clone_size: NA
j_call: TRBJ2-7
cdr3_nt: TGTGCCAGCAGCTCCTTTCCGGCGGGGGGCCATTTCGAGCAGTACTTC
cdr3_aa: CASSSFPAGGHFEQYF

v_call: TRBV7-9
d_call: NA
clone_size: once
j_call: TRBJ1-5
cdr3_nt: TGTGCCAGCAGCCCTTATGGAGGGGCGGGTCAGCCCCAGCATTTT
cdr3_aa: CASSPYGGAGQPQHF

v_call: TRBV6-1
d_call: NA
clone_size: NA
j_call: TRBJ2-2
cdr3_nt: TGTGCCAGCAGTGCTCGCCGGGAGTGCACCGGGGAGCTGTTTTTT
cdr3_aa: CASSARRECTGELFF